This T cell receptor (beta chain) was recovered during a study of post-analysis software for immune sequencing data. Study-level information: The study covered relapsing-remitting, secondary progressive and progressive-relapsing courses of multiple sclerosis.

V lost 8 bases and J lost 0, with 9 bases in between. CDR1 is WSHSY and CDR2 is SAAADI in the germline V gene. The CDR3 contains 13 residues. Prepared libraries of TCR beta cDNA carried unique molecular identifiers. It was from approximately 0.91 to 9.4 million T cells that about half a million cDNA molecules came. TCRdb re-called the PCR reads through MiXCR, storing one row per CDR3 protein. This sample has about 680,000 distinct CDR3 sequences; approximately 60% occur once, and the top ten carry around 10%. Study-wide results and caveats: Patients carried four or five TRBV segments more frequently than controls did, and TRBV5-6, TRBV5-1 and TRBV20-1 were among them. Compared with controls, patients showed significantly lower normalized Chao1 diversity. By F measure, strong co-clustering occurred among samples prepared in the same batch.

With regard to this clonotype: Its antigen is unidentified.

The chain uses TRBV10-2 and TRBJ2-3, with D possibly being TRBD1 or TRBD2 (5 bases each). Sequences were obtained from blood. The TCR was taken from a girl under 10 years old with multiple sclerosis. CDR3 nucleotides: TGCGCCAGCGACCGGGACAGCACAGATACGCAGTATTTT. This encodes CASDRDSTDTQYF.